The 4 T cell receptor beta chains in this list originate from one sample, sequenced in a study of T cell repertoires in cytomegalovirus infection. TCRdb passed the reads through MiXCR, listing each CDR3 protein once. The sample has about 360,000 distinct CDR3 sequences, about a sixth seen once. The sequenced sample consisted of PBMCs. These receptors originate from a human donor in good health (CMV status not recorded). Some clones in this sample may be carry-over from other donors' samples.

This clonotype was counted many times. The chain employs TRBV6-1 and TRBJ2-7; D is perhaps TRBD2 (5 bases). This CDR3 spans 15 amino acids. Germline CDR1 and CDR2: MNHNS and SASEGT. V lost 1 base and J 4 bases, leaving 14 bases between the germline ends. Here the CDR3 reads CASSEGVVRGYEQYF. The CDR3 DNA reads as TGTGCCAGCAGTGAAGGGGTGGTTCGGGGTTACGAGCAGTACTTC.

This clonotype has more than one count but fewer than ten. The gene calls are TRBV10-2 and TRBJ2-7; the D is unclear. The germline CDR1 and CDR2 sequences are WSHSY and SAAADI. The CDR3 loop spans 13 amino acids. With 0 bases removed from V and 7 bases from J, the gap between germline ends came to 10 bases. For the CDR3, the DNA is TGCGCCAGCAGTGAGTCGGACGGGCTTGAGCAGTACTTC. It yields the protein CASSESDGLEQYF.

The V gene is TRBV12-5, the J gene TRBJ2-3; 7 nucleotides agree with TRBD1. The CDR3 is 19 residues long. Germline assignment: CDR1 LGHNT and CDR2 FRNRAP. The ends lost 6 bases at V and 0 bases at J; junction bases unmatched: 18. Here the CDR3 reads CASGNPGAGGLVSTDTQYF. The DNA of the CDR3 is TGTGCTAGTGGCAACCCCGGGGCAGGGGGTCTGGTTAGCACAGATACGCAGTATTTT. Looking up the rest from reference TRBV12-5 and TRBJ2-3 gives the full variable domain: DARVTQTPRHKVTEMGQEVTMRCQPILGHNTVFWYRQTMMQGLELLAYFRNRAPLDDSGMPKDRFSAEMPDATLATLKIQPSEPRDSAVYFCASGNPGAGGLVSTDTQYFGPGTRLTVL.

V and J are TRBV19 and TRBJ2-1, with D unclear. The CDR3 totals 16 residues. Trimming pared 5 bases from V and 10 bases from J, leaving 24 bases between. The germline gives CDR1 LNHDA, CDR2 SQIVND (reference sequence). The CDR3 sequence is CASSPSEEAHPGEQFF. The DNA for the CDR3 is TGTGCCAGTAGTCCCTCTGAGGAAGCGCACCCCGGGGAGCAGTTCTTC.